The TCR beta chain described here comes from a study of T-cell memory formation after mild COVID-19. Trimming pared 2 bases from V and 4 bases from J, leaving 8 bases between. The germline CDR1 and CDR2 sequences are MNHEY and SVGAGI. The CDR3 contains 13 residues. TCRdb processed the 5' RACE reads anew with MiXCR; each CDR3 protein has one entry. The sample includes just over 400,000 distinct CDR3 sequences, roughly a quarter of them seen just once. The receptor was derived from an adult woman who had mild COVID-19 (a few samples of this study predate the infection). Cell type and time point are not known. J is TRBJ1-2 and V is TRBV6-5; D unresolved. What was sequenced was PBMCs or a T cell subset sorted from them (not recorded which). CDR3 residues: CASSYAGTYGYTF. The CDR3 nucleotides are TGTGCCAGCAGTTACGCGGGTACCTATGGCTACACCTTC.